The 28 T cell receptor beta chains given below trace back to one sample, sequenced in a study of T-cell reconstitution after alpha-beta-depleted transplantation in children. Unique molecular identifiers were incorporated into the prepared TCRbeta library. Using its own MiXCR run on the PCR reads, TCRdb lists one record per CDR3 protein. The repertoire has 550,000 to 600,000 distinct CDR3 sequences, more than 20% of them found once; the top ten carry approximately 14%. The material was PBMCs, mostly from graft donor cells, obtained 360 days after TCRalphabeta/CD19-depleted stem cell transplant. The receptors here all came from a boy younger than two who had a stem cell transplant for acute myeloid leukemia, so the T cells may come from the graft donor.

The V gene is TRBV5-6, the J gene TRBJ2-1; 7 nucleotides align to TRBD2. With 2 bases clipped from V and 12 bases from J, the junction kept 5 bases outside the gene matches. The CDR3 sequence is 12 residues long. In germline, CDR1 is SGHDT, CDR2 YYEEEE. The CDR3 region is CASSFRLAGQFF. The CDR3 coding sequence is TGTGCCAGCAGCTTTAGACTAGCTGGGCAGTTCTTC.

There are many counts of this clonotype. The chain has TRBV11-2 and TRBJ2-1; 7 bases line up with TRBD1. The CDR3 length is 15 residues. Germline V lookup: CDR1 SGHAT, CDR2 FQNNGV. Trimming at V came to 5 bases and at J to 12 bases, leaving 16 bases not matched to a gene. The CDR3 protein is CASSAPGQRTMGQFF. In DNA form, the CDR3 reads TGTGCCAGCAGCGCCCCGGGACAGAGAACTATGGGGCAGTTCTTC.

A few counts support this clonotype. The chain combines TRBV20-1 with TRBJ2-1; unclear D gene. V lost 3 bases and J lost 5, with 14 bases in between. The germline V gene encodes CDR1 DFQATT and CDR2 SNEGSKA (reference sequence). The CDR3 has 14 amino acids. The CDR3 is CSARGLGWDNEQFF. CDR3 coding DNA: TGCAGTGCTAGGGGTCTAGGATGGGACAATGAGCAGTTCTTC.

The CDR3 loop is CASSYSGGTQYF. In DNA form, the CDR3 reads TGTGCCAGCAGTTACTCAGGCGGTACGCAGTATTTT. The V call is TRBV6-5, the J call TRBJ2-3; D not certain. V was shortened by 0 bases and J by 8 bases, with 6 bases between the two germline ends. CDR1 and CDR2 (germline): MNHEY, SVGAGI. The CDR3 runs to 12 residues.

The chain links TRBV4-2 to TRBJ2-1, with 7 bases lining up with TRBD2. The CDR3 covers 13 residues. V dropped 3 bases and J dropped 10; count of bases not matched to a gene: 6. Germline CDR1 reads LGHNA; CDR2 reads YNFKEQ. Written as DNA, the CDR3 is TGTGCCAGCAGCCATTACCGGGGGGAGGAGCAGTTCTTC. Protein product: CASSHYRGEEQFF.

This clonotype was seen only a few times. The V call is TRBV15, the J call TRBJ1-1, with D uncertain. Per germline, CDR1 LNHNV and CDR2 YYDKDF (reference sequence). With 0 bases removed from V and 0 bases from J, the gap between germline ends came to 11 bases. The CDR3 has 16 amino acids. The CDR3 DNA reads TGTGCCACCAGCAGAGATCACTCAGGCTTGAACACTGAAGCTTTCTTT. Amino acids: CATSRDHSGLNTEAFF.

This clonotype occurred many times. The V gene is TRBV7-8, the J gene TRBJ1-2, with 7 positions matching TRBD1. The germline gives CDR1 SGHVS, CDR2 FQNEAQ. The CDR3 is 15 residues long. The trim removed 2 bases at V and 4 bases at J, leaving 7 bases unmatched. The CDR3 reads CASSLSAGGIYGYTF. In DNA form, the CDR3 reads TGTGCCAGCAGCTTAAGTGCAGGGGGAATCTATGGCTACACCTTC.

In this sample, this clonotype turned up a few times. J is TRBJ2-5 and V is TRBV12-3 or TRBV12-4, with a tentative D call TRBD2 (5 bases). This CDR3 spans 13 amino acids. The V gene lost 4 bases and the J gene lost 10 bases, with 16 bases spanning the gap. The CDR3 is CASSSEVPIVQYF. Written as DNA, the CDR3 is TGTGCCAGCAGTTCGGAGGTACCGATAGTCCAGTACTTC.

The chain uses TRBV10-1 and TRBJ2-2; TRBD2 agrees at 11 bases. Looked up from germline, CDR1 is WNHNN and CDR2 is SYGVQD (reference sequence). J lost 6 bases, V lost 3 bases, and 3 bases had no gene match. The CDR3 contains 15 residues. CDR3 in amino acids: CASSEGTSGAGELFF. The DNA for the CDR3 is TGCGCCAGCAGTGAAGGGACTAGCGGTGCCGGGGAGCTGTTTTTT.

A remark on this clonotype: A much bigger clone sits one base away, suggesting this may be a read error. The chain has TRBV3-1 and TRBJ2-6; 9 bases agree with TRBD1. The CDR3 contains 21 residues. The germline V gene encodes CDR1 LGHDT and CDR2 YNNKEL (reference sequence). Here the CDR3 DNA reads TGTGCCAGCAGCCAATCGGGGGACAGGGTTTATCAACCCTCTGGGGCCAACGTCCTGATTTTC. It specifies CASSQSGDRVYQPSGANVLIF.

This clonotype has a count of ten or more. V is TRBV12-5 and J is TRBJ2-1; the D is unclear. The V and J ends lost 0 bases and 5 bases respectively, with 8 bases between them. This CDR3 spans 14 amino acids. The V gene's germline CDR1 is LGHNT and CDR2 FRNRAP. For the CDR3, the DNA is TGTGCTAGTGGTTTGGTATATCCTCACAATGAGCAGTTCTTC. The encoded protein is CASGLVYPHNEQFF. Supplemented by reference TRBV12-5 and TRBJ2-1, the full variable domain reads DARVTQTPRHKVTEMGQEVTMRCQPILGHNTVFWYRQTMMQGLELLAYFRNRAPLDDSGMPKDRFSAEMPDATLATLKIQPSEPRDSAVYFCASGLVYPHNEQFFGPGTRLTVL.

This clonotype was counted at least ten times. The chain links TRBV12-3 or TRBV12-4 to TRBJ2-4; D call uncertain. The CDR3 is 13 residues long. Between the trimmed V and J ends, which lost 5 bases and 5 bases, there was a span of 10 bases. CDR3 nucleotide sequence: TGTGCCAGCAGTCTCTTCGCCCAAAACATTCAGTACTTC. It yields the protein CASSLFAQNIQYF.

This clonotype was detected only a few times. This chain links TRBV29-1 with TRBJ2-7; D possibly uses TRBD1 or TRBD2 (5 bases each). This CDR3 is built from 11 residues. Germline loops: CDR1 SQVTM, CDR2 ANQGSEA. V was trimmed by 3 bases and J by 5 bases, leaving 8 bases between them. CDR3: CSVERGDEQYF. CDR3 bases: TGCAGCGTTGAGAGGGGTGACGAGCAGTACTTC.

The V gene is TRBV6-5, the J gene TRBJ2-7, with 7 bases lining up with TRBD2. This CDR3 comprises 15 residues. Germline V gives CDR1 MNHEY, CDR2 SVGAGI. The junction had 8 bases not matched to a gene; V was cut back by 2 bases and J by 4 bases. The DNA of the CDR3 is TGTGCCAGCAGTTACGGCCCTAGCGGTTATTACGAGCAGTACTTC. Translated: CASSYGPSGYYEQYF.

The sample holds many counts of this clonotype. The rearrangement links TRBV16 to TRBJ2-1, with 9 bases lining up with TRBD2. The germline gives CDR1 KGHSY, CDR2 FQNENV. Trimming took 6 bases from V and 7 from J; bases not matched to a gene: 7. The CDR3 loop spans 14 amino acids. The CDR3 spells CASRPSGDSNEQFF. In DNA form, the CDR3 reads TGTGCCAGCAGACCTAGCGGGGATTCGAATGAGCAGTTCTTC.

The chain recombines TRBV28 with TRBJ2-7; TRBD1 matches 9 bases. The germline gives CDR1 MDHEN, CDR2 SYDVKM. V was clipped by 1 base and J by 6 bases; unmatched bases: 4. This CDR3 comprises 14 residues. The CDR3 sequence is CASSLLMTGGEQYF. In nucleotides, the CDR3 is TGTGCCAGCAGTTTATTAATGACAGGGGGCGAGCAGTACTTC.

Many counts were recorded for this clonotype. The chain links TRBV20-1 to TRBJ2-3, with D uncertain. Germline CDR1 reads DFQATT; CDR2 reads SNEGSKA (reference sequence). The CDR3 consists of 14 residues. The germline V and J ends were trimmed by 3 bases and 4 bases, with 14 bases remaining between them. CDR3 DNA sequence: TGCAGTGCTAGGGCTTCGTCTAGAGCAGATACGCAGTATTTT. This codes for CSARASSRADTQYF.

Written as DNA, the CDR3 is TGCAGTGTCCTAGCGGGGGCGACCCAAATATCCTACGAGCAGTACGTC. As protein: CSVLAGATQISYEQYV. The chain links TRBV20-1 to TRBJ2-7; 10 nucleotides align to TRBD2. The ends lost 7 bases at V and 1 base at J; junction bases unmatched: 13. CDR3 length: 16 amino acids. Germline CDR1 is DFQATT and CDR2 is SNEGSKA (reference sequence).

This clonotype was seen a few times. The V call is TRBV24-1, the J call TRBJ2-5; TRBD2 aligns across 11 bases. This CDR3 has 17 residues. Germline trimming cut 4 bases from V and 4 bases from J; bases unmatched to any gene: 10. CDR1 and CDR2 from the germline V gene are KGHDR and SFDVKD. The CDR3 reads CATSEGRLAGRSETQYF. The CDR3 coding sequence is TGTGCCACCAGTGAGGGAAGACTAGCGGGGAGGTCAGAGACCCAGTACTTC.

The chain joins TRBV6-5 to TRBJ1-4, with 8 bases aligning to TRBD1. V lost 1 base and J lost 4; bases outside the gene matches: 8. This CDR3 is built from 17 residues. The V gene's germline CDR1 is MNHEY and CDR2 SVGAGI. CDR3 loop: CASSYYGRGRSNEKLFF. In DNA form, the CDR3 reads TGTGCCAGCAGTTACTACGGCAGGGGGCGAAGTAATGAAAAACTGTTTTTT.

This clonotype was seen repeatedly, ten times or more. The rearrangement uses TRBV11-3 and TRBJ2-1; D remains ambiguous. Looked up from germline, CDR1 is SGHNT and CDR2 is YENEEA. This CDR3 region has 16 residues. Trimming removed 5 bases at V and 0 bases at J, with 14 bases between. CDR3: CASSGFPGSSYNEQFF. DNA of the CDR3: TGTGCCAGCAGCGGCTTCCCCGGAAGCTCCTACAATGAGCAGTTCTTC.

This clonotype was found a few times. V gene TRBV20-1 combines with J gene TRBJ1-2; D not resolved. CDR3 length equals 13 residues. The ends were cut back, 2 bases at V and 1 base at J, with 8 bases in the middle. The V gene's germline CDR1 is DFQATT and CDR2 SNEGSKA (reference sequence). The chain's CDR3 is CSARFELNYGYTF. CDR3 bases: TGCAGTGCTAGATTTGAGCTTAACTATGGCTACACCTTC.

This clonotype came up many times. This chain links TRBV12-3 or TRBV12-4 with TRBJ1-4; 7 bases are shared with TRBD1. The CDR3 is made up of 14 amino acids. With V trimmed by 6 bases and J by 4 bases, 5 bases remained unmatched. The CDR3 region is CASRSGTVNEKLFF. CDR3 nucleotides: TGTGCCAGCAGATCCGGGACAGTTAATGAAAAACTGTTTTTT.

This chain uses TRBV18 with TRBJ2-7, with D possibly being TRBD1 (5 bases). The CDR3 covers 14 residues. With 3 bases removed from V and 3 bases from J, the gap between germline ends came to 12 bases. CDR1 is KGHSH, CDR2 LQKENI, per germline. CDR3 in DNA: TGTGCCAGCTCACCCTCAGACAGATTCTACGAGCAGTACTTC. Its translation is CASSPSDRFYEQYF.

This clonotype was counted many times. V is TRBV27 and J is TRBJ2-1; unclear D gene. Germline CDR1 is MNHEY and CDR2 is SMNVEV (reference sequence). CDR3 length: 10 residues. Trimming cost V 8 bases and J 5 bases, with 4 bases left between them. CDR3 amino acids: CASGDNEQFF. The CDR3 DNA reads TGTGCCAGCGGTGACAATGAGCAGTTCTTC.

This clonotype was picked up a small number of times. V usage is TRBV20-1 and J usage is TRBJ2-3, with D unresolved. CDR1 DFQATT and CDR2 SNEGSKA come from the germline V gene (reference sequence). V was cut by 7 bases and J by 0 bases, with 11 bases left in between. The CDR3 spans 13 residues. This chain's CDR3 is CSGWRSSTDTQYF. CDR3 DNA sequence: TGCAGTGGATGGCGATCTAGCACAGATACGCAGTATTTT.

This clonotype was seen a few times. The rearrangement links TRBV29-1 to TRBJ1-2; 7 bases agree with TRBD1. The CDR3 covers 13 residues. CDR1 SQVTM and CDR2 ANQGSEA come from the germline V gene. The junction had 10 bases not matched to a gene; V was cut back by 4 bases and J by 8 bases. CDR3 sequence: CSVATDRAGGYTF. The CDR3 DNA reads TGCAGCGTTGCAACTGACAGGGCGGGAGGCTACACCTTC.

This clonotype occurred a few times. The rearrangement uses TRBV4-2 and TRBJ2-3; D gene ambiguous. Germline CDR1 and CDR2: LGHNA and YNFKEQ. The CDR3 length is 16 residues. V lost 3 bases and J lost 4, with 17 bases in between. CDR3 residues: CASSQSLGNGADTQYF. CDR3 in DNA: TGTGCCAGCAGCCAGTCGCTAGGGAACGGCGCAGATACGCAGTATTTT.